This T cell receptor (beta chain) was sequenced for a study of T cell responses to AZD1222 COVID-19 vaccine. The study's findings and limits: Recipients of AZD1222 seropositive at baseline numbered only 6 or 7. Receipt of two AZD1222 doses was followed by a rise in Spike-specific TCR breadth and depth. Sampling captured repertoires only after the peak T cell response.

Trimming pared 0 bases from V and 0 bases from J, leaving 12 bases between. This CDR3 is 17 amino acids long. The germline CDR1 and CDR2 sequences are MGHRA and YSYEKL. As to this clone: No antigen is known for it.

Sequencing was performed with immunoSEQ multiplex PCR; in TCRdb, only in-frame clones are kept and a portion is missing. The sample lists about 60,000 clones, about 86% seen once, with 6.9% in the top ten. V and J are TRBV4-1 and TRBJ2-1, with D possibly called TRBD1 or TRBD2 (5 bases each). The sample was peripheral blood, taken 28 days after the second AZD1222 dose. The TCR comes from an adult who received the AZD1222 COVID-19 vaccine. The CDR3, as DNA: TGCGCCAGCAGCCAAGATCCGGGGACGAGCTCCTACAATGAGCAGTTCTTC. Protein: CASSQDPGTSSYNEQFF.